This T cell receptor (beta chain) appears in the sequencing data of a study of T-cell memory formation after mild COVID-19. About the research overall: Largely, the TCR clusters proved donor specific. Points from the study as a whole: There was a balanced CD4/CD8 profile in clones contracting day 15 to 85, and later expanders leaned CD4+.

A note on this clonotype: Its antigen remains unknown.

Amplification by 5'RACE using constant-segment primers produced TCR alpha and TCR beta cDNA libraries that carried sample barcodes and UMIs. In TCRdb, the 5' RACE reads were re-called with MiXCR into one record per CDR3 protein. This table has 350,000 or so distinct CDR3 sequences, roughly 13% appearing once. Losses at the gene ends were 1 base for V and 3 bases for J; bases not matched to a gene: 6. CDR1 and CDR2 (germline): SGHRS, YFSETQ. CDR3 length equals 16 residues. The chain has TRBV5-1 and TRBJ1-4; TRBD1 matches at 7 bases. Sequencing was performed on PBMCs or a T cell subset sorted from them (not recorded which). The TCR was taken from a young man who had mild COVID-19 (a few samples of this study predate the infection). Cell type and time point are not known. The CDR3 DNA reads TGCGCCAGCAGCTTGACCCGACAGGGACCTAATGAAAAACTGTTTTTT. This translates into CASSLTRQGPNEKLFF.